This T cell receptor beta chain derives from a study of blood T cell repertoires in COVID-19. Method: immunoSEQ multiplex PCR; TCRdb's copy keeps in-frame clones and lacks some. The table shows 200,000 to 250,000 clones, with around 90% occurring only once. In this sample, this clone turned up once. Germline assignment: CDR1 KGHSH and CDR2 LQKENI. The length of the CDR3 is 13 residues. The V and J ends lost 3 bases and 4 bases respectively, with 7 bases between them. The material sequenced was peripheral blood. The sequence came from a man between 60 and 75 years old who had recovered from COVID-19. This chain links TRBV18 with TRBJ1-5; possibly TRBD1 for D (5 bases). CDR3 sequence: CASSPDTNQPQHF. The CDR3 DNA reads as TGTGCCAGCTCACCGGACACAAATCAGCCCCAGCATTTT.